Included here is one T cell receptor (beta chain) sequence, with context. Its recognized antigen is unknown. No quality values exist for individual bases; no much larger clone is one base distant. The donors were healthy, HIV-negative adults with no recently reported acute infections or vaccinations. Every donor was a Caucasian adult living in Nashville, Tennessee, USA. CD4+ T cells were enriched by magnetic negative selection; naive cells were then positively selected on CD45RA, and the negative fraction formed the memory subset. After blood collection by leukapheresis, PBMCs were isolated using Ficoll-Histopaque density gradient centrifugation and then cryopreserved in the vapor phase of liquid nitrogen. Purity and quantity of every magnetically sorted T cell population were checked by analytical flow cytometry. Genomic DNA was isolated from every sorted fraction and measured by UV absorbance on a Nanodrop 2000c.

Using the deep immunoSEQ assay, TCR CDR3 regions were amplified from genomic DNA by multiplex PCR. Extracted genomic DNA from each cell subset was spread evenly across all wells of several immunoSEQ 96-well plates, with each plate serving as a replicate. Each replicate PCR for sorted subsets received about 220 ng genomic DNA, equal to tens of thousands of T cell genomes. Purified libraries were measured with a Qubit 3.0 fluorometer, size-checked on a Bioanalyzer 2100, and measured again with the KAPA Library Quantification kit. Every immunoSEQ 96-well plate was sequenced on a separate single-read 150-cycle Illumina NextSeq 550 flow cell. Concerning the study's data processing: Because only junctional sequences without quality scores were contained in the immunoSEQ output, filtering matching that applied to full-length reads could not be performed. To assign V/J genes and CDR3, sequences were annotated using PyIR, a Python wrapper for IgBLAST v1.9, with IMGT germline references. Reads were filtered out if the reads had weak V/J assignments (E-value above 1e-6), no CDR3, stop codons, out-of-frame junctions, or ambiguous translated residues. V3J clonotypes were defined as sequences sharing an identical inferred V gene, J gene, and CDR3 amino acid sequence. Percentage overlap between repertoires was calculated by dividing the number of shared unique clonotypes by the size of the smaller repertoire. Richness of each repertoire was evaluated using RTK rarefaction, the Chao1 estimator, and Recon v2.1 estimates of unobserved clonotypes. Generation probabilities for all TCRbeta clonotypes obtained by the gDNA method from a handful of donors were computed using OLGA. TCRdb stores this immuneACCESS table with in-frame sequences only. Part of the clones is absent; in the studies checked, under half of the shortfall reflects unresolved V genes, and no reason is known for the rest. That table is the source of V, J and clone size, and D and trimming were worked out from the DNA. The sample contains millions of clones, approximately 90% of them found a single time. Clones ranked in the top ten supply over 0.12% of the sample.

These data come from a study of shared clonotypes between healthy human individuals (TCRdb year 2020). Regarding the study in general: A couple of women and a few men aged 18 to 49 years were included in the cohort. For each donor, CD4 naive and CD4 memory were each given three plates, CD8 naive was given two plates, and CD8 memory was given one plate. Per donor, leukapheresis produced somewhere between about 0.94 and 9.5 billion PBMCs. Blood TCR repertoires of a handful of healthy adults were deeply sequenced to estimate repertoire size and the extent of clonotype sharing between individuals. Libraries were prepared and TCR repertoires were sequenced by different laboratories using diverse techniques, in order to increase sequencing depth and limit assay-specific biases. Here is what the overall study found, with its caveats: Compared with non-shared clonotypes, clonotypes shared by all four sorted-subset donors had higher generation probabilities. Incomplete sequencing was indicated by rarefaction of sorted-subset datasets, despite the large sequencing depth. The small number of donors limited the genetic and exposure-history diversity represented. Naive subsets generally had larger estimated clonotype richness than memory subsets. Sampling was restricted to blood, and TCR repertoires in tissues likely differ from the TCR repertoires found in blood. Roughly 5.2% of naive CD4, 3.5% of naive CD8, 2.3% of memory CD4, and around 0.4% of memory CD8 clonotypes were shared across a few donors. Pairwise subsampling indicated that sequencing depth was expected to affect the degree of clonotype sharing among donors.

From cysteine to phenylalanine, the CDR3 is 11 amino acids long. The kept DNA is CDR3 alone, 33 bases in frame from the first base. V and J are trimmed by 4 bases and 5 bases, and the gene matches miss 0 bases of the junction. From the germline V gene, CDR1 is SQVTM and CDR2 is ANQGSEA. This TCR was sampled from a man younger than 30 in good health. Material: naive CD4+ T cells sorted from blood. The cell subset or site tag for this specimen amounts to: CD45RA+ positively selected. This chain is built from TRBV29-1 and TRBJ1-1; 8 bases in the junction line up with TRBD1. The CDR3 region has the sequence CSVGTGTEAFF. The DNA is TGCAGCGTTGGGACAGGGACTGAAGCTTTCTTT.